One and the same sample provided the 4 T cell receptor beta chains below, sequenced in a study of OX40 agonist ivuxolimab in advanced cancers. The method behind the library was the immunoSEQ multiplex PCR assay. TCRdb took this table from immuneACCESS and kept in-frame rearrangements with V and J called. Such tables lack part of the clones; where checked against another copy, unresolved V genes explain under half of the gap, and the rest is unexplained. The sample table holds some 85,000 clones, of which 88% were seen once. The top ten clones comprise approximately 0.26% of the sample. The source was CD4+ or CD8+ T cells sorted from blood, collected in a trial of the OX40 agonist ivuxolimab. These receptors were obtained from an adult with an advanced solid tumor such as melanoma, head and neck, liver or kidney cancer.

DNA of the CDR3: TGTGCCAGCAGCCCAGAAGGGATTGGTGGACGTGAGCAGTTCTTC. It translates to CASSPEGIGGREQFF. The rearrangement joins TRBV11-1 to TRBJ2-1; no firm D call. Germline lookup yields CDR1 SGHAT and CDR2 FQDESV (reference sequence). The CDR3 extends over 15 amino acids. V was cut by 5 bases and J by 9 bases, with 20 bases left in between.

The chain recombines TRBV5-1 with TRBJ2-2, with 8 bases fitting TRBD1. CDR1 SGHRS and CDR2 YFSETQ come from the germline V gene. The CDR3 loop spans 15 amino acids. The V gene end was trimmed by 7 bases and the J gene end by 0 bases; junction bases not matched to a gene: 5. In DNA form, the CDR3 reads TGCGCCAGCGCAACGGACAGGGCGAACACCGGGGAGCTGTTTTTT. Residues: CASATDRANTGELFF. Together with reference TRBV5-1 and TRBJ2-2, the CDR3 gives the full variable domain: KAGVTQTPRYLIKTRGQQVTLSCSPISGHRSVSWYQQTPGQGLQFLFEYFSETQRNKGNFPGRFSGRQFSNSRSEMNVSTLELGDSALYLCASATDRANTGELFFGEGSRLTVL.

The chain joins TRBV6-5 to TRBJ1-2; unclear D gene. The germline V and J ends were trimmed by 6 bases and 2 bases, with 13 bases remaining between them. Germline V CDR1 and CDR2: MNHEY, SVGAGI. The CDR3 consists of 14 residues. In DNA, the CDR3 is TGTGCCAGCAGGCCGGGGAGAGGGAACTATGGCTACACCTTC. This codes for CASRPGRGNYGYTF.

The chain links TRBV6-1 to TRBJ1-1; D may be TRBD1 (5 bases). Germline assignment: CDR1 MNHNS and CDR2 SASEGT. The CDR3 contains 13 residues. V was trimmed by 3 bases and J by 2 bases, leaving 7 bases between them. CDR3 loop: CASSDRANTEAFF. CDR3 in DNA: TGTGCCAGCAGTGACAGGGCTAACACTGAAGCTTTCTTT.